Below are 12 T cell receptor beta chains sequenced from a single sample in a study of beta chain features in type 1 diabetes. General study points: People with Type 1 diabetes carried modestly yet significantly shorter TCRB CDR3s in all four CD4+ subsets.

Reverse transcribing all isolated RNA meant expressed TCRB transcripts were sequenced. TCRdb keeps only in-frame clones here, not all; method: immunoSEQ multiplex PCR. The data contain approximately 30,000 clones, about two thirds of them singletons. No antigen has been identified for these receptors. Sequencing used Tregs from blood. All receptors come from a woman aged 25 to 39 with type 1 diabetes.

The sample holds one count of this clone. The V and J genes are TRBV2 and TRBJ2-2, with unresolved D. The CDR3 is 15 residues long. The V and J ends lost 5 bases and 4 bases respectively, with 14 bases between them. The germline CDR1 and CDR2 sequences are SNHLY and FYNNEI. CDR3 sequence (DNA): TGTGCCAGCAGTATACAAATTATCCCCACCGGGGAGCTGTTTTTT. The encoded protein is CASSIQIIPTGELFF.

V and J are TRBV4-2 and TRBJ2-5; 7 bases are shared with TRBD1. With the DNA end fitting TRBJ2-7 better, the J assignment may be wrong. Per germline, CDR1 LGHNA and CDR2 YNFKEQ. This CDR3 is 17 amino acids long. CDR3 in DNA: TGTGCCAGCAGCCAAGATTGGGGGACAGTGGGCTCCTACGAGCAGTACTTC. Translating gives CASSQDWGTVGSYEQYF.

This clone was seen a handful of times. The rearrangement links TRBV7-9 to TRBJ2-7, with 9 positions matching TRBD1. The V segment lost 1 base and the J segment 5 bases; nucleotides outside the gene matches: 6. The CDR3 consists of 15 residues. From germline, CDR1 is SEHNR and CDR2 FQNEAQ (reference sequence). Here the CDR3 DNA reads TGTGCCAGCAGCTTAGATGGACAGGGGATCGACGAGCAGTACTTC. It translates to CASSLDGQGIDEQYF.

This clone has just a few counts. The chain joins TRBV14 to TRBJ1-2; no clear D gene. CDR1 is SGHDN and CDR2 is FVKESK in the germline V gene. CDR3 length equals 14 residues. Trimming cost V 0 bases and J 2 bases, with 7 bases left between them. In DNA form, the CDR3 reads TGTGCCAGCAGCCAAGATCAGCGGAACTATGGCTACACCTTC. Translated: CASSQDQRNYGYTF.

The chain joins TRBV28 to TRBJ1-5; tentative D call: TRBD1 (6 bases). In germline, CDR1 is MDHEN, CDR2 SYDVKM. The CDR3 totals 13 residues. V was pared by 10 bases and J by 6 bases, with 16 bases between. The CDR3 region is CAIQGFRSQPQHF. The CDR3 DNA follows: TGTGCCATCCAGGGGTTCCGTAGTCAGCCCCAGCATTTT.

In its sample, this clone was seen once. This sequence joins TRBV11-1 and TRBJ2-1, with 7 bases matching TRBD2. There are 14 residues in the CDR3. The trim removed 0 bases at V and 4 bases at J, leaving 0 bases unmatched. The germline V gene has CDR1 SGHAT and CDR2 FQDESV (reference sequence). The DNA of the CDR3 is TGTGCCAGCAGCTTAGCGGGAGGGTACAATGAGCAGTTCTTC. This sequence encodes CASSLAGGYNEQFF. The full variable domain, in which reference TRBV11-1 and TRBJ2-1 provide the parts outside the CDR3, is EAEVAQSPRYKITEKSQAVAFWCDPISGHATLYWYRQILGQGPELLVQFQDESVVDDSQLPKDRFSAERLKGVDSTLKIQPAELGDSAMYLCASSLAGGYNEQFFGPGTRLTVL.

The chain uses TRBV4-1 and TRBJ2-3; weak D call: TRBD2 (5 bases). CDR1 and CDR2 from the germline V gene are MGHRA and YSYEKL. The CDR3 extends over 13 amino acids. The V and J ends lost 0 bases and 10 bases respectively, with 11 bases between them. CDR3 nucleotides: TGCGCCAGCAGCCAAGAATCGCTAGCATCGCAGTATTTT. This gives the protein CASSQESLASQYF.

This chain joins TRBV29-1 and TRBJ1-2, with D perhaps TRBD1 (6 bases). The germline gives CDR1 SQVTM, CDR2 ANQGSEA. The CDR3 covers 13 residues. Trimming took 7 bases from V and 5 from J, leaving 17 bases between them. CDR3 region: CSDLDRLTYGYTF. As DNA, the CDR3 is TGCAGCGACCTAGACAGGCTGACGTATGGCTACACCTTC.

The V call is TRBV5-1, the J call TRBJ2-1, with 9 bases identical to TRBD1. V dropped 5 bases and J dropped 4; count of bases not matched to a gene: 7. This CDR3 contains 15 residues. From germline, CDR1 is SGHRS and CDR2 YFSETQ. Here the CDR3 reads CASSFDRGGYNEQFF. CDR3 nucleotides: TGCGCCAGCAGTTTCGACAGGGGGGGTTACAATGAGCAGTTCTTC. Looking up the rest from reference TRBV5-1 and TRBJ2-1 gives the full variable domain: KAGVTQTPRYLIKTRGQQVTLSCSPISGHRSVSWYQQTPGQGLQFLFEYFSETQRNKGNFPGRFSGRQFSNSRSEMNVSTLELGDSALYLCASSFDRGGYNEQFFGPGTRLTVL.

V is TRBV28 and J is TRBJ2-3; 8 nucleotides align to TRBD1. The CDR3 sequence is 15 residues long. Germline V gene lookup returns CDR1 MDHEN and CDR2 SYDVKM. The J segment lost 3 bases and the V segment lost 5 bases, leaving 7 bases of the junction unmatched. The CDR3 sequence is CASSPAGGLTDTQYF. CDR3 coding DNA: TGTGCCAGCAGTCCGGCAGGGGGCCTTACAGATACGCAGTATTTT.

The chain employs TRBV7-3 and TRBJ1-2; TRBD1 matches 10 bases. Germline-derived CDR1 and CDR2 are SGHTA and FQGTGA. V lost 1 base, J lost 7 bases, and 9 bases stayed unmatched. The CDR3 has 16 amino acids. The CDR3 nucleotides are TGTGCCAGCAGCTTAAGTCCGGGGACAGGGGCGAGTGGCTACACCTTC. Protein product: CASSLSPGTGASGYTF.

The chain joins TRBV6-1 to TRBJ2-3; 9 nucleotides line up with TRBD1. The V gene end was trimmed by 6 bases and the J gene end by 11 bases; junction bases not matched to a gene: 12. The CDR3 has 14 residues. Germline values: CDR1 MNHNS, CDR2 SASEGT. The CDR3 region is CASRSRDRVNQQYF. CDR3 nucleotides: TGTGCCAGCAGGTCCCGGGACAGGGTTAATCAGCAGTATTTT.